A selection of T cell receptor beta chains follows, all from one sample in a study of T cell changes during pregnancy in multiple sclerosis. Profiling relied on immunoSEQ multiplex PCR, and the TCRdb table lists in-frame clones only, not all of them. The sample comprises 20,000 to 25,000 clones, roughly 89% of which are singletons, and around 7% rests with the top ten. The source was CD8+ T cells from peripheral blood mononuclear cells, collected in the first trimester of pregnancy. Every receptor here comes from a female donor with multiple sclerosis, enrolled in a pregnancy study. Each CDR3 is given with its conserved first and last residue. A D gene is named only where the DNA matches it firmly.

V	D	length	J	CDR3	DNA
TRBV7-9	-	14	TRBJ2-1	CASSLVAGSDEQFF	TGTGCCAGCAGCTTAGTTGCCGGGTCGGATGAGCAGTTCTTC
TRBV5-8	-	13	TRBJ2-7	CASSSSRPYEQYF	TGTGCCAGCAGCTCTAGCCGCCCCTACGAGCAGTACTTC
TRBV4-3	-	14	TRBJ2-7	CASSQWSSSYEQYF	TGCGCCAGCAGCCAATGGTCGAGCTCCTACGAGCAGTACTTC
TRBV2	-	12	TRBJ2-4	CASSHRDYIQYF	TGTGCCAGCAGTCACCGGGACTACATTCAGTACTTC
TRBV7-6	TRBD2	14	TRBJ2-7	CASSLAGGPEEQYF	TGTGCCAGCAGCTTAGCGGGAGGGCCGGAGGAGCAGTACTTC
TRBV6-4	TRBD1	19	TRBJ1-2	CASSDESQPGQGISSGYTF	TGTGCCAGCAGTGACGAGTCCCAGCCGGGACAGGGTATATCGAGCGGCTACACCTTC
TRBV7-2	TRBD1	19	TRBJ1-1	CASSLVRGWTGLASTTEDF	TGTGCCAGCAGCTTAGTGAGGGGGTGGACAGGACTGGCATCCACGACGGAAGACTTT
TRBV6-6	-	14	TRBJ2-7	CASSYSDSSYEQYF	TGTGCCAGCAGTTACTCGGACAGCTCCTACGAGCAGTACTTC
TRBV19	TRBD2	14	TRBJ2-7	CASSMLRETSEQYF	TGTGCCAGTAGTATGTTGCGGGAGACGTCTGAGCAGTACTTC
TRBV7-2	TRBD2	14	TRBJ2-1	CASSLLAGAREQFF	TGTGCCAGCAGCTTACTAGCGGGAGCTCGTGAGCAGTTCTTC
TRBV27	-	14	TRBJ1-1	CASSPSQGGAEAFF	TGTGCCAGCAGTCCGAGTCAGGGTGGTGCTGAAGCTTTCTTT
TRBV7-9	TRBD2	15	TRBJ2-5	CASSTRAGEIETQYF	TGTGCCAGCAGCACAAGAGCGGGAGAGATAGAGACCCAGTACTTC